One sample yielded the 17 T cell receptor beta chains listed below, sequenced in a study of regulatory T cells in long-lasting Graves disease. Library construction for TCR beta used iRepertoire HTBI primers and Arm-PCR of CDR3 regions. Each CDR3 protein gets one entry after TCRdb re-called the multiplex PCR reads with MiXCR. The repertoire includes 450,000 to 600,000 distinct CDR3 sequences, less than 15% of them detected once, and roughly a tenth sits in the top ten. Time point meaning: newly diagnosed GD, antithyroid drugs for less than 3 months. Preparation of the TCR library used RNA extracted from PBMCs. This sample was also put to use in a study of T cells in Graves' hyperthyroidism and ophthalmopathy.

The sample consisted of peripheral blood mononuclear cells (PBMCs), taken at new diagnosis, from a patient treated with antithyroid drugs. These receptors were taken from a young man with Graves disease.

The chain recombines TRBV4-2 with TRBJ2-7; 10 nucleotides align to TRBD2. The CDR3 loop spans 18 amino acids. Germline assignment: CDR1 LGHNA and CDR2 YNFKEQ. V lost 1 base to trimming and J lost 5 bases; unmatched junction nucleotides: 14. CDR3 in DNA: TGTGCCAGCAGCCAAGGGGGGTCTAGCGGGAGTCGTGGGAACGAGCAGTACTTC. Protein sequence: CASSQGGSSGSRGNEQYF.

In its sample, this clonotype was seen many times. V gene TRBV6-1 combines with J gene TRBJ2-1; TRBD1 might be the D (6 bases). The CDR3 has 17 amino acids. The V end lost 4 bases, the J end lost 2 bases, and 18 bases lay between the germline ends. Per the germline V gene, CDR1 is MNHNS and CDR2 is SASEGT. The CDR3 DNA sequence: TGTGCCAGCAGTGGGGTTCATTGGGGGCCTGCCTACAATGAGCAGTTCTTC. Residues: CASSGVHWGPAYNEQFF.

The chain carries TRBV4-1 and TRBJ2-2; 7 bases map to TRBD1. With 1 base clipped from V and 5 bases from J, the junction kept 7 bases outside the gene matches. The germline gives CDR1 MGHRA, CDR2 YSYEKL. The CDR3 length is 16 residues. CDR3 in DNA: TGCGCCAGCAGCCAAGGGACAGGAGAATCGACCGGGGAGCTGTTTTTT. Residues: CASSQGTGESTGELFF.

The gene calls are TRBV19 and TRBJ2-1; D is perhaps TRBD2 (5 bases). This CDR3 comprises 15 residues. The V end was cut by 2 bases, the J end by 3 bases, with 11 bases between. Germline CDR1 LNHDA, CDR2 SQIVND (reference sequence). The CDR3 DNA follows: TGTGCCAGTAGTATAAGGGAGCGGCTCTACAATGAGCAGTTCTTC. The encoded protein is CASSIRERLYNEQFF.

For this clonotype: A read error is possible here, since a much larger clone lies one base away. The CDR3 ends on some other residue instead of the conserved phenylalanine or tryptophan, so this is likely a read error. The rearrangement links TRBV10-3 to TRBJ2-7, with D possibly matching TRBD1 (5 bases). V dropped 4 bases and J dropped 2 bases, with 9 bases sitting between them. Germline values: CDR1 ENHRY, CDR2 SYGVKD. This CDR3 has 13 amino acids. The CDR3: CAISADSPYEQYL. CDR3 DNA sequence: TGTGCCATCAGTGCCGACAGTCCCTACGAGCAGTACCTC.

This clonotype was observed many times. The chain combines TRBV2 with TRBJ2-3; unclear D gene. This CDR3 has 12 amino acids. Germline CDR1 reads SNHLY; CDR2 reads FYNNEI. The V gene lost 7 bases and the J gene lost 2 bases, with 7 bases spanning the gap. In DNA form, the CDR3 reads TGTGCCAGCAAAGGGTCCACAGATACGCAGTATTTT. Translating it yields CASKGSTDTQYF. The full variable domain, completed using reference TRBV2 and TRBJ2-3, is EPEVTQTPSHQVTQMGQEVILRCVPISNHLYFYWYRQILGQKVEFLVSFYNNEISEKSEIFDDQFSVERPDGSNFTLKIRSTKLEDSAMYFCASKGSTDTQYFGPGTRLTVL.

This clonotype showed up many times. The chain is built from TRBV11-2 and TRBJ2-4; maybe TRBD1 (5 bases). There are 15 residues in the CDR3. Per the germline V gene, CDR1 is SGHAT and CDR2 is FQNNGV. Trimming left V 6 bases short and J 0 bases short, with 12 bases between. The CDR3 DNA reads as TGTGCCAGCAGTTCCTATGACAGAGCCAAAAACATTCAGTACTTC. It yields the protein CASSSYDRAKNIQYF.

The sample holds many counts of this clonotype. This rearrangement joins TRBV3-1 to TRBJ2-2; tentatively, D is TRBD2 (5 bases). The germline gives CDR1 LGHDT, CDR2 YNNKEL (reference sequence). The CDR3 totals 16 residues. Trimming took off 0 bases at V and 2 bases at J, with 10 bases between the two ends. The CDR3 nucleotides read TGTGCCAGCAGCCAAGACCGGGGTATAAACACCGGGGAGCTGTTTTTT. Translated: CASSQDRGINTGELFF.

The chain has TRBV12-3 or TRBV12-4 and TRBJ1-4; TRBD1 aligns across 12 bases. The CDR3 is 18 amino acids. The V gene end was trimmed by 5 bases and the J gene end by 4 bases; junction bases not matched to a gene: 11. The CDR3 here is CASSLPGTGGTGNEKLFF. DNA of the CDR3: TGTGCCAGCAGTCTCCCCGGGACAGGGGGCACGGGTAATGAAAAACTGTTTTTT.

The chain has TRBV5-1 and TRBJ2-7; possibly TRBD2 for D (5 bases). The CDR3 totals 12 residues. V was pared by 4 bases and J by 7 bases, with 12 bases between. CDR1 is SGHRS, CDR2 YFSETQ, per germline. CDR3 bases: TGCGCCAGCAGCCAAGCCGGACTGGAGCAGTACTTC. Its translation: CASSQAGLEQYF.

This clonotype was detected only a few times. V and J are TRBV18 and TRBJ1-5, with D maybe TRBD1 (6 bases). Germline V gives CDR1 KGHSH, CDR2 LQKENI. The V end was cut by 6 bases, the J end by 3 bases, with 15 bases between. The CDR3 is made up of 15 amino acids. The CDR3 DNA reads TGTGCCAGCTCCCCCCGGGGGCCAGACAATCAGCCCCAGCATTTT. Protein sequence: CASSPRGPDNQPQHF.

This clonotype was found many times. The V and J genes are TRBV29-1 and TRBJ1-4, with D hard to call. Germline assignment: CDR1 SQVTM and CDR2 ANQGSEA. V lost 4 bases and J lost 13, with 10 bases in between. The CDR3 totals 10 residues. The CDR3 here is CSVGTGSLFF. The CDR3 DNA follows: TGCAGCGTTGGGACCGGTTCACTGTTTTTT.

This clonotype came up a few times. A much more abundant neighbour one base away suggests this may be a read error. V and J are TRBV20-1 and TRBJ2-5, with TRBD2 identical over 11 bases. This CDR3 comprises 13 residues. CDR1 and CDR2 from the germline V gene are DFQATT and SNEGSKA (reference sequence). CDR3 DNA: TGCAGTGCTACCATAGCGGGAGGGGAGACCCAGCACTTC. It specifies CSATIAGGETQHF.

This clonotype has ten or more counts. V gene TRBV10-3 combines with J gene TRBJ2-1, with a tentative D call TRBD1 (6 bases). V gave up 3 bases and J gave up 5 bases, with 11 bases separating them. CDR1 is ENHRY and CDR2 is SYGVKD in the germline V gene. The CDR3 has 14 amino acids. The CDR3 loop is CAISDPRGDNEQFF. CDR3 nucleotides: TGTGCCATCAGTGACCCCAGGGGTGACAATGAGCAGTTCTTC.

This clonotype was picked up many times. This chain links TRBV30 with TRBJ2-2, with unresolved D. Germline V gives CDR1 GTSNPN, CDR2 SVGIG (reference sequence). This CDR3 is built from 14 residues. Trimming left V 2 bases short and J 5 bases short, with 12 bases between. The CDR3 loop is CAWSLTTVTGELFF. The CDR3 region has the DNA TGTGCCTGGAGTTTAACGACTGTAACCGGGGAGCTGTTTTTT. Drawing the rest from reference TRBV30 and TRBJ2-2, the complete variable domain is SQTIHQWPATLVQPVGSPLSLECTVEGTSNPNLYWYRQAAGRGLQLLFYSVGIGQISSEVPQNLSASRPQDRQFILSSKKLLLSDSGFYLCAWSLTTVTGELFFGEGSRLTVL.

This clonotype came up many times. A read error may produce the germline difference seen at one junction end. The chain carries TRBV5-1 and TRBJ2-7, with 12 bases identical to TRBD2. The germline V gene encodes CDR1 SGHRS and CDR2 YFSETQ. The CDR3 covers 15 residues. The CDR3 nucleotides are TGTGCCAGCAGTTTGGGACTAGCGGGCTCCTACGAGCAGTACTTC. It translates to CASSLGLAGSYEQYF.

This clonotype was picked up many times. The J gene is TRBJ2-2, the V gene TRBV30, with 11 bases lining up with TRBD2. Germline V CDR1 and CDR2: GTSNPN, SVGIG (reference sequence). The ends lost 7 bases at V and 2 bases at J; junction bases unmatched: 6. The CDR3 runs 15 residues. CDR3 coding DNA: TGTGCCTTTGAACTAGCGGGGGTAAACACCGGGGAGCTGTTTTTT. As protein: CAFELAGVNTGELFF.